These T cell receptor beta chains were read from a single sample in a study of cytomegalovirus exposure and HLA in healthy donors. Here immunoSEQ multiplex PCR was the method, and the copy in TCRdb shows in-frame clones only, minus some. Of 150,000 to 200,000 clones detected, roughly 89% appear once; the ten largest clones hold roughly 1.3%. Sequenced: PBMCs. Receptor source: a woman aged 30 to 39 in good health and CMV-seronegative. The CDR3 runs from the conserved cysteine through the conserved F or W. Part of the rows lack a size; the others show once, few, many or a class for expanded clones.

>TRBV4-2|-|TRBJ1-1
CASSHAGGTEAFF
>TRBV5-6|-|TRBJ2-1
CASSSGLAGARRLNEQFF
>TRBV9|-|TRBJ2-1
CASSVPMTSGGLGYNEQFF
>TRBV9|-|TRBJ2-2
CASSVASAANTGELFF
>TRBV9|-|TRBJ2-1
CASSASGGARGEQFF
>TRBV7-7|-|TRBJ1-1
CASSRSYSEEAFF
>TRBV14|-|TRBJ1-2
CASSPPTGWAYGYTF
>TRBV9|-|TRBJ1-3
CASGQTTSGNTIYF
>TRBV7-7|-|TRBJ2-1
CASSPGQGYDNEQFF
>TRBV15|-|TRBJ2-2
CATKRGGAAGELFF
>TRBV18|once|TRBJ1-4
CASSPSPGQRNEKLFF
>TRBV7-9|-|TRBJ1-2
CASSSFGGRGYGYTF
>TRBV7-9|-|TRBJ2-1
CASSLAQGLAGGPFEQFF
>TRBV11-2|-|TRBJ2-7
CASSTNRIFYEQYF
>TRBV6-1|-|TRBJ1-2
CASSGVNYGYTF
>TRBV5-6|-|TRBJ2-4
CASTISEVRGPRRIDIQYF
>TRBV4-1|-|TRBJ2-5
CASSQVHPTGGQETQYF